Listed below are T cell receptor beta chains from one sample, sequenced in a study of T-cell reconstitution after alpha-beta-depleted transplantation in children. TCRdb analysed the PCR reads with MiXCR anew, one entry per CDR3 protein. There are about 120,000 distinct CDR3 sequences in the sample; around a tenth occur only once, and 8% lies in the top ten. This sample comprised PBMCs from the stem cell graft donor, obtained from the stem cell graft. The receptors derive from a human donor who donated a stem cell graft to a child with acute lymphoblastic leukemia. The CDR3 runs from the conserved cysteine through the conserved F or W. D genes are given only for firm matches. The size entry is marked missing in some rows and otherwise reads once, few, many or a size class.

j_call v_call cdr3_length d_call clone_size cdr3_nt cdr3_aa
TRBJ2-1 TRBV20-1 15 TRBD2 many TGCAGTGTACCGGGGCGGGGGGACTCCTACAATGAGCAGTTCTTC CSVPGRGDSYNEQFF
TRBJ2-1 TRBV7-9 17 TRBD1 many TGTGCCAGCAGCCTAAGGACAGGGGCACAGTGGGTCAATGAGCAGTTCTTC CASSLRTGAQWVNEQFF
TRBJ1-3 TRBV20-1 14 . many TGCAGTGCTAGAGCCCCAGGGTTCGGAAACACCATATATTTT CSARAPGFGNTIYF
TRBJ1-1 TRBV27 15 . many TGTGCCAGCAGTTCCATACAGGGAAGGAGCACTGAAGCTTTCTTT CASSSIQGRSTEAFF
TRBJ2-2 TRBV15 13 . many TGTGCCACCAGCAGAGAACGACCCGGGGAGCTGTTTTTT CATSRERPGELFF
TRBJ2-1 TRBV15 16 . many TGTGCCACCAGCAGCTTGCAGGGTCACTCCTACAATGAGCAGTTCTTC CATSSLQGHSYNEQFF
TRBJ1-1 TRBV7-2 15 . many TGTGCCAGCAGCCTCCCACAGGGAAGGAACACTGAAGCTTTCTTT CASSLPQGRNTEAFF
TRBJ1-1 TRBV18 15 . many TGTGCCAGCTCAATCTCCGACAGTATGAACACTGAAGCTTTCTTT CASSISDSMNTEAFF
TRBJ2-3 TRBV12-3/TRBV12-4 15 TRBD2 many TGTGCCAGCAGTTTAGAGACTAGCGGAGCAGATACGCAGTATTTT CASSLETSGADTQYF
TRBJ1-5 TRBV5-6 15 . . TGTGCCAGCAGCTTGTGGCCCAGGCCAAATCAGCCCCAGCATTTT CASSLWPRPNQPQHF
TRBJ2-7 TRBV7-2 14 TRBD2 many TGTGCCAGCAGCTCGGGACTAGCGGCCTACGAGCAGTACTTC CASSSGLAAYEQYF
TRBJ1-2 TRBV7-9 13 . many TGTGCCAGCAACAGCGCGGGTAACTATGGCTACACCTTC CASNSAGNYGYTF
TRBJ1-1 TRBV12-3/TRBV12-4 14 . many TGTGCCAGCAGTATTAGGGTGGGGGGGACTGAAGCTTTCTTT CASSIRVGGTEAFF
TRBJ2-1 TRBV7-9 14 . many TGTGCCAGCAGCCCGGAGCTCCGGTACAATGAGCAGTTCTTC CASSPELRYNEQFF
TRBJ2-1 TRBV11-2 18 TRBD2 many TGTGCCAGCAGCCTGGGGGCTAGCGGGCCTACTTCCTACAATGAGCAGTTCTTC CASSLGASGPTSYNEQFF
TRBJ1-6 TRBV5-1 14 . many TGCGCCAGCAGCTTAGAGGCAGGAAATTCACCCCTCCACTTT CASSLEAGNSPLHF
TRBJ2-1 TRBV4-1 13 . many TGCGCCAGCAGCCCCGGACATTACAATGAGCAGTTCTTC CASSPGHYNEQFF
TRBJ2-1 TRBV7-6 15 TRBD1 many TGTGCCAGCAGCTTCGCAGGGACAGGGATTAATGAGCAGTTCTTC CASSFAGTGINEQFF
TRBJ1-1 TRBV4-3 17 . many TGCGCCAGCAGCCAAGATCGGGCAGGCCCACTGAACACTGAAGCTTTCTTT CASSQDRAGPLNTEAFF
TRBJ2-7 TRBV7-2 16 TRBD1 many TGTGCCAGCAGCCCCCGTCTGGGTTCAGGGGGACGCGAGCAGTACTTC CASSPRLGSGGREQYF
TRBJ1-6 TRBV20-1 16 . . TGCAGTGCTAGGAGCCATGGGAGCTCCTATAATTCACCCCTCCACTTT CSARSHGSSYNSPLHF
TRBJ1-2 TRBV12-3/TRBV12-4 13 TRBD1 many TGTGCCAGCAGCCCGAAAGGGGGCAGTGGCTACACCTTC CASSPKGGSGYTF
TRBJ2-5 TRBV6-6 12 . many TGTGCCAGCAGCTCCTTCTTGGAGACCCAGTACTTC CASSSFLETQYF
TRBJ2-2 TRBV5-1 16 . many TGCGCCAGCAGCTTCGTTGGAACGATAGACACCGGGGAGCTGTTTTTT CASSFVGTIDTGELFF
TRBJ2-5 TRBV4-3 15 . many TGCGCCAGCAGCCGGGACCCTGTAAGCGCCGAGACCCAGTACTTC CASSRDPVSAETQYF
TRBJ2-7 TRBV11-3 15 . many TGTGCCAGCAGCCTAAATTCCGGGACACACTACGAGCAGTACTTC CASSLNSGTHYEQYF
TRBJ1-2 TRBV28 11 . many TGTGCCAGCAGCTCGGGCCGGGGCTACACCTTC CASSSGRGYTF
TRBJ2-2 TRBV20-1 13 . many TGCAGTGCTAGAGTCGGACGACCCGGGGAGCTGTTTTTT CSARVGRPGELFF
TRBJ2-7 TRBV7-9 15 . many TGTGCCAGCAGCCAGAGCGGGACAAGAAGTTACGAGCAGTACTTC CASSQSGTRSYEQYF
TRBJ2-1 TRBV12-3/TRBV12-4 16 TRBD1 many TGTGCCAGCAGGGAAACGGGACAGGGGTCCTACAATGAGCAGTTCTTC CASRETGQGSYNEQFF
TRBJ1-5 TRBV20-1 13 . many TGCAGTGCCCCGGACAGCTTGGGTCAGCCCCAGCATTTT CSAPDSLGQPQHF
TRBJ2-1 TRBV19 17 TRBD2 many TGTGCCAGTAGTATAGTAGGAGCGGGAGGGCCCTACAATGAGCAGTTCTTC CASSIVGAGGPYNEQFF
TRBJ1-1 TRBV15 14 . . TGTGCCACCAGCAGGACAATTGGAAACACTGAAGCTTTCTTT CATSRTIGNTEAFF
TRBJ2-4 TRBV15 14 . . TGTGCCACCAGCATCCGGGACTCTAAAAACATTCAGTACTTC CATSIRDSKNIQYF
TRBJ2-3 TRBV7-9 16 TRBD1 many TGTGCCAGCAGCTCAATCGGACAGGGCCAAACAGATACGCAGTATTTT CASSSIGQGQTDTQYF
TRBJ1-3 TRBV9 14 . many TGTGCCAGCAGCGTAAAAAGTTTCGGAAACACCATATATTTT CASSVKSFGNTIYF
TRBJ2-7 TRBV20-1 16 TRBD1 many TGCAGTGCTAGACCTCTCGGACAGGGGGCAACCTACGAGCAGTACTTC CSARPLGQGATYEQYF